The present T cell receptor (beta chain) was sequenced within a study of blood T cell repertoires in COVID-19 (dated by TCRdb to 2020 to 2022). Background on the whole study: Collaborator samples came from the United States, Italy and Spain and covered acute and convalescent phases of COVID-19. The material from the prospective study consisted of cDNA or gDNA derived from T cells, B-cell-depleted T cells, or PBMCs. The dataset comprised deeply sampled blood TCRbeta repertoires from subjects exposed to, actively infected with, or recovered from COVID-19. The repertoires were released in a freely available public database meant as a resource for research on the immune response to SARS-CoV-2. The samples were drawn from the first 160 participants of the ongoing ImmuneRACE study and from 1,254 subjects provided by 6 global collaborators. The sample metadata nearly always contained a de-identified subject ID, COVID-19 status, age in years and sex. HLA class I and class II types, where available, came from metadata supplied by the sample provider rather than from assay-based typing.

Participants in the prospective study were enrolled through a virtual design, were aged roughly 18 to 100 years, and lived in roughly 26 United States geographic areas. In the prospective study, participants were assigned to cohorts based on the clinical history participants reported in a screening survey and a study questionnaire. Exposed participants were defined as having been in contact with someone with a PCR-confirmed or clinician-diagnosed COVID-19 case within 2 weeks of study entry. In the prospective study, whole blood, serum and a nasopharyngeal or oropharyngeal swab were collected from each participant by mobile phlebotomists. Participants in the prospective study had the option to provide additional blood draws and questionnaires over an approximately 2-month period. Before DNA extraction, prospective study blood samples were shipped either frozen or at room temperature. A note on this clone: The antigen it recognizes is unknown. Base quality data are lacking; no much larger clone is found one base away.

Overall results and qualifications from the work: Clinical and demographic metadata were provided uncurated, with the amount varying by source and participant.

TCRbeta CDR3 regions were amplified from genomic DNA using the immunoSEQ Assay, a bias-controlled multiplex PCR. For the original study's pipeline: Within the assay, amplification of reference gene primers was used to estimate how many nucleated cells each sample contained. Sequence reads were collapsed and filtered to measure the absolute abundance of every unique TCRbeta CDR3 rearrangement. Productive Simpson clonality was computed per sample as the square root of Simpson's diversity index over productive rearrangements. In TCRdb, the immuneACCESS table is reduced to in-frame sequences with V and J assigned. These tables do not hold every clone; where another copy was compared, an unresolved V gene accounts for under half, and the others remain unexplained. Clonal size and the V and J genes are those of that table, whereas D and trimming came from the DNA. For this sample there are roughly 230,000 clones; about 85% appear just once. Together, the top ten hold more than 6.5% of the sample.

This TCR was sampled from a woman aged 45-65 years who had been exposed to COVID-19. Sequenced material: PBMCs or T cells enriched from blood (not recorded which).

This receptor carries the CDR3 CASSVRGGTDTQYF. The nucleotides read TGTGCCAGCAGTGTCCGGGGGGGCACAGATACGCAGTATTTT. Rearrangement joined TRBV25-1 to TRBJ2-3; the junction holds 7 bases that match TRBD2. From V the trimming removes 4 bases and from J it removes 1 base, while the gene matches leave 2 bases of the junction unaccounted for. The germline V gene supplies CDR1 MGHDK and CDR2 SYGVNS. From cysteine to phenylalanine, the CDR3 is 14 amino acids long. Of the read, only the CDR3 DNA is kept; its 42 bases are in frame from base 1.